The rows below give T cell receptor beta chains drawn from one sample of a study of T cells expressing NK-cell markers. TCRdb reprocessed the 5' RACE reads and keeps a single row for each CDR3 protein, giving no DNA. Its table lists about 440,000 distinct CDR3 sequences. Sequenced: blood T cells: a sorted CD56 or NKG2C T cell subset, CD4+ or CD8+ T cells, or bulk PBMC T cells (not recorded which). The source of these receptors is a woman between 18 and 70 years old in good health. Both conserved end residues are part of each CDR3. The order of the fields is V gene, J gene, CDR3 protein.

v_call: TRBV20-1; j_call: TRBJ2-2; cdr3_aa: CSARHGVANTGELFF
v_call: TRBV5-1; j_call: TRBJ2-5; cdr3_aa: CASSLDSKETQYF
v_call: TRBV12-3/TRBV12-4; j_call: TRBJ2-3; cdr3_aa: CATSRAPSSTDTQYF
v_call: TRBV6-5; j_call: TRBJ2-7; cdr3_aa: CASSYDRGPTYEQYF
v_call: TRBV24-1; j_call: TRBJ2-2; cdr3_aa: CATSDPIGGGPPGELFF
v_call: TRBV5-1; j_call: TRBJ1-2; cdr3_aa: CASSLVVANYGYTF
v_call: TRBV12-3/TRBV12-4; j_call: TRBJ1-1; cdr3_aa: CASSFYKSEAFF
v_call: TRBV4-3; j_call: TRBJ2-1; cdr3_aa: CASSQDTTGGYNEQFF
v_call: TRBV20-1; j_call: TRBJ2-2; cdr3_aa: CSARGRGREITGELFF
v_call: TRBV12-3/TRBV12-4; j_call: TRBJ1-2; cdr3_aa: CASSTRDNYGYTF
v_call: TRBV12-3/TRBV12-4; j_call: TRBJ2-2; cdr3_aa: CASSYSSGGRNTGELFF
v_call: TRBV12-3/TRBV12-4; j_call: TRBJ2-6; cdr3_aa: CASSFRISTGANVLTF
v_call: TRBV6-2/TRBV6-3; j_call: TRBJ2-1; cdr3_aa: CASSYVGGYEQFF
v_call: TRBV11-2; j_call: TRBJ1-2; cdr3_aa: CASSLGVDRRSKGYTF
v_call: TRBV20-1; j_call: TRBJ1-5; cdr3_aa: CSAREWGAFQHF
v_call: TRBV5-5; j_call: TRBJ2-3; cdr3_aa: CASSGTSGFTDTQYF
v_call: TRBV20-1; j_call: TRBJ1-2; cdr3_aa: CSARDTGGAFYGYTF
v_call: TRBV12-3/TRBV12-4; j_call: TRBJ2-1; cdr3_aa: CASTRAGGIDEQFF
v_call: TRBV7-3; j_call: TRBJ2-1; cdr3_aa: CASSEIPGGTEQFF
v_call: TRBV10-3; j_call: TRBJ2-7; cdr3_aa: CAISEPGDGYEQYF
v_call: TRBV5-4; j_call: TRBJ2-3; cdr3_aa: CASASRGDTQYF
v_call: TRBV9; j_call: TRBJ2-3; cdr3_aa: CASSLNPPGRTSTDTQYF
v_call: TRBV6-2/TRBV6-3; j_call: TRBJ2-7; cdr3_aa: CASSSLAPPGEQYF
v_call: TRBV25-1; j_call: TRBJ2-1; cdr3_aa: CASSVGTYNEQFF
v_call: TRBV5-6; j_call: TRBJ2-1; cdr3_aa: CASTPPPSGRFPYNEQFF
v_call: TRBV4-3; j_call: TRBJ2-2; cdr3_aa: CASSQVAVLTGELFF
v_call: TRBV5-1; j_call: TRBJ2-7; cdr3_aa: CASSPWGTWGYEQYF
v_call: TRBV12-3/TRBV12-4; j_call: TRBJ2-2; cdr3_aa: CASSLVTGGTGELFF
v_call: TRBV9; j_call: TRBJ2-3; cdr3_aa: CASSGGLAGGPPTQYF
v_call: TRBV12-3/TRBV12-4; j_call: TRBJ2-5; cdr3_aa: CASSLMAGSPQETQYF
v_call: TRBV11-2; j_call: TRBJ2-3; cdr3_aa: CASSLGVQRGPTDTQYF